This T cell receptor beta chain was found in a study of shared clonotypes between healthy human individuals. Method: immunoSEQ multiplex PCR; TCRdb's copy keeps in-frame clones and lacks some. The sample lists under 600,000 clones, about 96% occurring once. This CDR3 contains 13 residues. Germline CDR1 reads SGHRS; CDR2 reads YFSETQ. V was pared by 4 bases and J by 0 bases, with 7 bases between. This TCR was sampled from a woman in her thirties in good health. The chain is built from TRBV5-1 and TRBJ2-5; TRBD1 is a possible D gene (6 bases). Source material: naive CD4+ T cells sorted from blood. Subset specified: CD45RA+ positively selected. CDR3 residues: CASSRQDQETQYF. The CDR3 nucleotides read TGCGCCAGCAGCAGACAGGACCAAGAGACCCAGTACTTC.